The 15 T cell receptor beta chains below were found in one sample sequenced in a study of blood T cells in healthy people across ages. PCR was performed a second time for roughly 7 to 11 cycles using a sample-barcoded 5' primer and a J-beta primer mix. Each CDR3 protein is one row after TCRdb ran MiXCR on the 5' RACE reads. The data contain 600,000 to 800,000 distinct CDR3 sequences, around 52% of them singletons. Material: blood. These receptors originate from a woman older than 75 in good health.

This clonotype was seen at least ten times. The chain links TRBV6-5 to TRBJ1-4; D perhaps matches TRBD1 (6 bases). This CDR3 comprises 15 residues. Per germline, CDR1 MNHEY and CDR2 SVGAGI. Trimming removed 1 base at V and 8 bases at J, with 14 bases between. CDR3: CASSYLGGAREKLFF. As DNA, the CDR3 is TGTGCCAGCAGTTACTTAGGGGGGGCGCGCGAAAAACTGTTTTTT.

This clonotype was counted many times. The chain couples TRBV21-1 to TRBJ2-7. TRBV21-1 is a known pseudogene. CDR3 length: 11 amino acids. CDR3: CASIACYEQYF. The CDR3 DNA sequence: TGTGCCAGCATAGCTTGCTACGAGCAGTACTTC.

Details on this clonotype: A much larger clone is a single base away; this may be a read error. V and J are TRBV18 and TRBJ2-1, with D maybe TRBD1 (5 bases). Germline values: CDR1 KGHSH, CDR2 LQKENI. CDR3 length: 13 residues. CDR3 protein: CASSPQGGNERFF. The CDR3 nucleotides are TGTGCCAGCTCACCCCAGGGCGGCAATGAGCGGTTCTTC.

This chain connects TRBV27 to TRBJ2-7; TRBD2 matches at 11 bases. Per the germline V gene, CDR1 is MNHEY and CDR2 is SMNVEV (reference sequence). The CDR3 extends over 15 amino acids. The J segment lost 9 bases and the V segment lost 4 bases, leaving 11 bases of the junction unmatched. Here the CDR3 DNA reads TGTGCCAGCAGTTCCAGGACTAGCGGGTCGTCGAGGCAGTACTTC. Its protein is CASSSRTSGSSRQYF.

Comment on this clonotype: Possible read error: a much larger clone is one base away. The V gene is TRBV3-1, the J gene TRBJ2-1; either TRBD1 or TRBD2 may supply D (5 bases each). The V and J ends lost 1 base and 13 bases respectively, with 11 bases between them. Germline loops: CDR1 LGHDT, CDR2 YNNKEL (reference sequence). The CDR3 contains 12 residues. CDR3 residues: CASSQVPGTQFF. In DNA form, the CDR3 reads TGTGCCAGCAGCCAAGTCCCCGGGACCCAGTTCTTC.

As for this clonotype: One junction end does not reproduce the germline sequence, and a read error may be involved. This chain uses TRBV7-7 with TRBJ2-1; 7 bases fit TRBD1. The CDR3 loop spans 14 amino acids. CDR1 and CDR2 (germline): SSHAT, FNYEAQ (reference sequence). In DNA, the CDR3 is TGTGCCAGCAGCTCAGTGGACAGGAACAATAAGCAGTTCTTC. This translates into CASSSVDRNNKQFF.

V gene TRBV6-1 combines with J gene TRBJ1-5; no clear D gene. Germline values: CDR1 MNHNS, CDR2 SASEGT. V was cut by 0 bases and J by 3 bases, with 6 bases left in between. This CDR3 is built from 14 residues. CDR3 region: CASSEAQINQPQHF. In nucleotides, the CDR3 is TGTGCCAGCAGTGAAGCACAAATCAATCAGCCCCAGCATTTT.

The chain carries TRBV15 and TRBJ2-1, with D perhaps matching TRBD2 (6 bases). The CDR3 is made up of 18 amino acids. Looked up from germline, CDR1 is LNHNV and CDR2 is YYDKDF (reference sequence). Trimming removed 5 bases from V and 1 base from J, with 21 bases in between. CDR3 sequence (DNA): TGTGCCACCAGCGAGGCAGCAACTTTTAGCGGATCCTACAATGAGCAGTTCTTC. Its translation: CATSEAATFSGSYNEQFF.

Points on this clonotype: A much larger clone is a single base away; this may be a read error. The chain recombines TRBV2 with TRBJ2-3, with 7 nucleotides matching TRBD2. This CDR3 has 16 residues. The germline V gene has CDR1 SNHLY and CDR2 FYNNEI. DNA of the CDR3: TGTGCCAGCAGTGACGTGAAACGGGGGGTCACAGGTACGCAGTATTTT. It translates to CASSDVKRGVTGTQYF.

The J gene is TRBJ1-2, the V gene TRBV29-1; a possible D gene is TRBD1 (6 bases). CDR1 is SQVTM, CDR2 ANQGSEA, per germline. The CDR3 totals 12 residues. V lost 3 bases and J 8 bases, leaving 13 bases between the germline ends. CDR3 loop: CSVDAGGQGYTF. Written as DNA, the CDR3 is TGCAGCGTTGACGCCGGGGGGCAAGGCTACACCTTC.

The chain uses TRBV4-2 and TRBJ2-1, with TRBD2 matching 7 bases. Germline V gene data show CDR1 as LGHNA and CDR2 as YNFKEQ. The CDR3 is 17 residues long. After removal of 0 bases from V and 4 bases from J, the junction contained 9 bases not matched to a gene. CDR3 bases: TGTGCCAGCAGCCAAGATCGCACGAGACTAGCTTACAATGAGCAGTTCTTC. This sequence encodes CASSQDRTRLAYNEQFF.

V usage is TRBV7-2 and J usage is TRBJ2-1, with D maybe TRBD2 (7 bases). The CDR3 loop spans 16 amino acids. Trimming cost V 1 base and J 7 bases, with 17 bases left between them. CDR1 SGHTA and CDR2 FQGNSA come from the germline V gene. CDR3 amino acids: CASSLVMGGGRNEQFF. CDR3 bases: TGTGCCAGCAGCTTAGTCATGGGGGGGGGCAGGAATGAGCAGTTCTTC.

The J gene is TRBJ1-4, the V gene TRBV27; 7 bases align to TRBD1. CDR3 size: 15 residues. The germline gives CDR1 MNHEY, CDR2 SMNVEV (reference sequence). J gave up 4 bases and V 5 bases, and 7 bases lay outside the gene matches. Here the CDR3 reads CASSPSGQSNEKLFF. As DNA, the CDR3 is TGTGCCAGCAGTCCCTCGGGACAGAGTAATGAAAAACTGTTTTTT.

Here the CDR3 DNA reads TGCAGCGTTTCCAAGGGGACAGGGGGGAACGAGCAGTACTTC. It specifies CSVSKGTGGNEQYF. V gene TRBV29-1 combines with J gene TRBJ2-5; 11 nucleotides line up with TRBD1. The end of the DNA aligns better with TRBJ2-7, so the J call may be wrong. The CDR3 spans 14 residues. CDR1 and CDR2 (germline): SQVTM, ANQGSEA.

Many counts were recorded for this clonotype. V and J are TRBV25-1 and TRBJ1-2; D unresolved. CDR3 length: 14 amino acids. Germline CDR1 is MGHDK and CDR2 is SYGVNS. Trimming shortened V by 9 bases and J by 4 bases, and 18 bases separated the two germline ends. The chain's CDR3 is CASSPPASFYGYTF. CDR3 coding DNA: TGTGCCAGTTCTCCACCGGCCAGCTTCTATGGCTACACCTTC.